A selection of T cell receptor beta chains follows, all from one sample in a study of beta chain features in type 1 diabetes. Libraries were prepared by immunoSEQ multiplex PCR; TCRdb keeps only in-frame clonotypes and omits some of them. The table lists 110,000 or so clones, under 40% of them singletons, with around 0.07% in the top ten. Sample: stem cell memory CD4+ T cells from blood. These receptors all stem from a young woman in good health. Both conserved end residues are part of each CDR3.

V: TRBV27
J: TRBJ2-7
CDR3: CASSPAGTLSSYEQYF

V: TRBV19
J: TRBJ2-5
CDR3: CASSTIPGLAKYF

V: TRBV4-1
J: TRBJ1-1
CDR3: CASSRGQGFGAFF

V: TRBV5-1
J: TRBJ2-2
CDR3: CASSLALDRNTGELFF

V: TRBV7-2
J: TRBJ1-1
CDR3: CASSSRLGGEAFF

V: TRBV18
J: TRBJ1-2
CDR3: CASSPLLGQGYYGYTF

V: TRBV7-2
J: TRBJ2-6
CDR3: CASSVGGPGANVLTF

V: TRBV11-2
J: TRBJ2-1
CDR3: CASSTSISVEFF

V: TRBV28
J: TRBJ1-1
CDR3: CASSLGLTEAFF

V: TRBV19
J: TRBJ2-5
CDR3: CASSADRLGWETQYF

V: TRBV9
J: TRBJ2-1
CDR3: CASSVATSGRYNEQFF

V: TRBV7-2
J: TRBJ2-7
CDR3: CASSSYGEYEQYF

V: TRBV7-3
J: TRBJ2-3
CDR3: CASSGGHTDTQYF

V: TRBV5-4
J: TRBJ2-6
CDR3: CASSISGANVLTF

V: TRBV10-3
J: TRBJ2-5
CDR3: CAISSPLAGKETQYF

V: TRBV18
J: TRBJ2-5
CDR3: CASSPGETQYF

V: TRBV9
J: TRBJ2-3
CDR3: CASSVGVGSGSTDTQYF

V: TRBV4-1
J: TRBJ2-5
CDR3: CASSRRRVNQETQYF

V: TRBV7-2
J: TRBJ1-3
CDR3: CASRTPSGAGNTIYF

V: TRBV27
J: TRBJ1-5
CDR3: CASSPQTGNWGNQPQHF

V: TRBV7-2
J: TRBJ1-5
CDR3: CASSPQVNQPQHF

V: TRBV4-1
J: TRBJ2-3
CDR3: CASSQDASGSTDTQYF

V: TRBV4-3
J: TRBJ2-2
CDR3: CASSQLQGGGTGELFF

V: TRBV5-4
J: TRBJ2-1
CDR3: CASSYKSGTGSSYNEQFF

V: TRBV28
J: TRBJ2-6
CDR3: CASSGGESGANVLTF

V: TRBV7-9
J: TRBJ2-7
CDR3: CASSITEGLESEQYF

V: TRBV20-1
J: TRBJ1-2
CDR3: CSVDRIYGYTF

V: TRBV13
J: TRBJ1-2
CDR3: CASSLPTDKAYGYTF

V: TRBV19
J: TRBJ2-2
CDR3: CASSKSGSGAGELFF

V: TRBV5-1
J: TRBJ2-3
CDR3: CASSSYTDTQYF

V: TRBV6-5
J: TRBJ2-5
CDR3: CASSENRQGETQYF

V: TRBV18
J: TRBJ2-2
CDR3: CASSPGQNTGELFF

V: TRBV7-2
J: TRBJ2-7
CDR3: CASSLNAGRYEQYF

V: TRBV18
J: TRBJ2-2
CDR3: CASSPRLAGTDTGELFF

V: TRBV5-4
J: TRBJ1-4
CDR3: CASSLSIHEKLFF

V: TRBV20-1
J: TRBJ1-2
CDR3: CSARVNFGYTF

V: TRBV7-2
J: TRBJ2-3
CDR3: CASSWASGRAGDTQYF

V: TRBV7-8
J: TRBJ2-7
CDR3: CASSLEGTSRYEQYF

V: TRBV11-2
J: TRBJ2-7
CDR3: CASSSTSGRGYEQYF

V: TRBV7-2
J: TRBJ1-5
CDR3: CASSSSTGFQPQHF

V: TRBV15
J: TRBJ2-5
CDR3: CATSRGTGVRTETQYF

V: TRBV28
J: NA
CDR3: CASSLEGQGAYEQYF

V: TRBV14
J: TRBJ2-7
CDR3: CASSPNRDTLGEQYF

V: TRBV11-2
J: TRBJ2-7
CDR3: CASSFHSLDPSHEQYF

V: TRBV27
J: TRBJ1-2
CDR3: CASSPQQGAGYGYTF

V: TRBV11-2
J: TRBJ2-7
CDR3: CASRDSGAYEQYF

V: TRBV7-2
J: TRBJ2-1
CDR3: CASSRGTGPNEQFF

V: TRBV27
J: TRBJ1-5
CDR3: CASSLRGSNQPQHF

V: TRBV9
J: TRBJ2-7
CDR3: CASSPRGYEQYF

V: TRBV11-3
J: TRBJ2-2
CDR3: CASSFGRGRGTGELFF

V: TRBV18
J: TRBJ2-7
CDR3: CASSPYRAAEQYF

V: TRBV6-5
J: TRBJ1-5
CDR3: CASRRTAHSNQPQHF

V: TRBV5-1
J: TRBJ1-5
CDR3: CASSSTGAANQPQHF

V: TRBV29-1
J: TRBJ2-5
CDR3: CSVGRQGGGETQYF